These 10 T cell receptor beta chains were sequenced from one sample in a study of T cell responses to AZD1222 COVID-19 vaccine. Clones were sequenced by immunoSEQ multiplex PCR, and TCRdb holds only the in-frame ones, with some missing. The table has approximately 100,000 clones, about 85% seen once. This sample comprised peripheral blood, obtained 28 days after the second AZD1222 dose. These receptors were taken from an adult who received the AZD1222 COVID-19 vaccine.

In DNA form, the CDR3 reads TGTGCCAGCAGTCGGACTAGCGGGTGGAACACCGGGGAGCTGTTTTTT. Protein product: CASSRTSGWNTGELFF. This sequence joins TRBV27 and TRBJ2-2, with TRBD2 matching over 11 bases. J was trimmed by 1 base and V by 5 bases; bases with no gene match: 3. The length of the CDR3 is 16 residues. Germline assignment: CDR1 MNHEY and CDR2 SMNVEV (reference sequence).

The rearrangement uses TRBV28 and TRBJ1-5, with TRBD1 identical over 12 bases. CDR1 is MDHEN and CDR2 is SYDVKM in the germline V gene. CDR3 length: 15 residues. V lost 8 bases and J lost 8; bases outside the gene matches: 10. CDR3 DNA: TGTGCCAGCGGGACAGGGGGCCTCCTAGGAGAGCCCCAGCATTTT. This encodes CASGTGGLLGEPQHF.

In this sample, this clone turned up once. This chain links TRBV29-1 with TRBJ2-5; a weak D match, TRBD2 (5 bases). V lost 5 bases and J lost 4, with 17 bases in between. This CDR3 comprises 14 residues. Germline V lookup: CDR1 SQVTM, CDR2 ANQGSEA. CDR3 coding DNA: TGCAGCGTTATAGTGGGGAGTTGGCGAGAGACCCAGTACTTC. Its protein is CSVIVGSWRETQYF. Looking up the rest from reference TRBV29-1 and TRBJ2-5 gives the full variable domain: SAVISQKPSRDICQRGTSLTIQCQVDSQVTMMFWYRQQPGQSLTLIATANQGSEATYESGFVIDKFPISRPNLTFSTLTVSNMSPEDSSIYLCSVIVGSWRETQYFGPGTRLLVL.

The gene calls are TRBV28 and TRBJ2-7; D ambiguous. The V gene lost 5 bases and the J gene lost 6 bases, with 17 bases spanning the gap. CDR1 and CDR2 (germline): MDHEN, SYDVKM. The CDR3 is made up of 14 amino acids. CDR3 in DNA: TGTGCCAGCAGTCCTTGGGGTGCGCTGGGCGAGCAGTACTTC. Translation gives CASSPWGALGEQYF.

This rearrangement joins TRBV19 to TRBJ2-2; D gene unclear. Germline V gene lookup returns CDR1 LNHDA and CDR2 SQIVND (reference sequence). Between the trimmed V and J ends, which lost 7 bases and 5 bases, there was a span of 20 bases. This CDR3 contains 16 residues. The CDR3: CASTTTARRGTGELFF. As DNA, the CDR3 is TGTGCCAGTACCACAACAGCTCGCCGTGGGACCGGGGAGCTGTTTTTT.

V and J are TRBV9 and TRBJ2-7, with TRBD2 matching 9 bases. Trimming at V came to 0 bases and at J to 5 bases, leaving 6 bases not matched to a gene. This CDR3 has 15 residues. Germline V gene data show CDR1 as SGDLS and CDR2 as YYNGEE. CDR3 sequence (DNA): TGTGCCAGCAGCGTAGATACTAGCGGGTATCACGAGCAGTACTTC. Protein sequence: CASSVDTSGYHEQYF.

The rearrangement joins TRBV19 to TRBJ2-7; TRBD1 might be the D (8 bases). CDR1 LNHDA and CDR2 SQIVND come from the germline V gene (reference sequence). The CDR3 totals 14 residues. V was pared by 11 bases and J by 0 bases, with 17 bases between. CDR3 in amino acids: CASKRDRSSYEQYF. The CDR3 nucleotides read TGTGCCTCAAAGCGGGACAGGAGCTCCTACGAGCAGTACTTC.

This clone appeared a few times. DNA for the CDR3: TGTGCCAGCACCCGAAGCATGAACACTGAAGCTTTCTTT. Amino acid sequence: CASTRSMNTEAFF. This chain links TRBV12-3 or TRBV12-4 with TRBJ1-1; D is unresolved. The germline V and J ends were trimmed by 7 bases and 0 bases, with 9 bases remaining between them. The CDR3 totals 13 residues.

The J gene is TRBJ1-2, the V gene TRBV7-9; 8 nucleotides match TRBD1. CDR3 length: 14 residues. The trim removed 5 bases at V and 4 bases at J, leaving 6 bases unmatched. CDR1 SEHNR and CDR2 FQNEAQ come from the germline V gene (reference sequence). In DNA form, the CDR3 reads TGTGCCAGCAGCCCACCGGGACAGGTCTATGGCTACACCTTC. Its protein product is CASSPPGQVYGYTF.

The rearrangement uses TRBV11-1 and TRBJ2-3; D may correspond to TRBD1 or TRBD2 (6 bases each). The germline gives CDR1 SGHAT, CDR2 FQDESV (reference sequence). Deletions cut 6 bases from V and 0 bases from J, with 13 bases between. The CDR3 sequence is 15 residues long. This CDR3 reads CASSPRGTSTDTQYF. The CDR3 DNA reads TGTGCCAGCAGTCCAAGGGGGACTAGCACAGATACGCAGTATTTT.